The 32 T cell receptor beta chains below come from one sample, sequenced in a study of neoadjuvant anti-PD-1 for oral cavity cancer. Assay: immunoSEQ multiplex PCR; the TCRdb copy retains only in-frame clones and omits some. This sample has about 16,000 clones, with less than 70% found just once. The source material was PBMCs, sampled before nivolumab (anti-PD-1) treatment. These receptors were obtained from a person aged 40 to 85 with oral cavity squamous cell carcinoma.

The chain joins TRBV9 to TRBJ2-5, with 8 nucleotides matching TRBD2. With 3 bases clipped from V and 3 bases from J, the junction kept 4 bases outside the gene matches. CDR1 and CDR2 from the germline V gene are SGDLS and YYNGEE. The CDR3 covers 14 residues. DNA for the CDR3: TGTGCCAGCAGCGCGTCGGGGGGGAAAGAGACCCAGTACTTC. Translation: CASSASGGKETQYF.

The chain uses TRBV19 and TRBJ1-5; 7 bases align to TRBD1. The CDR3 is 16 residues long. CDR1 LNHDA and CDR2 SQIVND come from the germline V gene (reference sequence). J was trimmed by 1 base and V by 2 bases; bases with no gene match: 5. The CDR3 sequence is CASSISGQISNQPQHF. CDR3 coding DNA: TGTGCCAGTAGTATATCGGGACAGATAAGCAATCAGCCCCAGCATTTT. The whole variable domain, filled in from reference TRBV19 and TRBJ1-5, reads DGGITQSPKYLFRKEGQNVTLSCEQNLNHDAMYWYRQDPGQGLRLIYYSQIVNDFQKGDIAEGYSVSREKKESFPLTVTSAQKNPTAFYLCASSISGQISNQPQHFGDGTRLSIL.

The CDR3 loop is CASSLGKLGGYNEQFF. Here the CDR3 DNA reads TGTGCCAGCAGCTTAGGGAAACTGGGAGGGTACAATGAGCAGTTCTTC. The genes are TRBV7-3 and TRBJ2-1; TRBD2 agrees at 7 bases. Germline values: CDR1 SGHTA, CDR2 FQGTGA. V trimming: 2 bases; J trimming: 4 bases; junction bases outside the gene matches: 8. This CDR3 comprises 16 residues.

The chain recombines TRBV11-3 with TRBJ2-1; 14 bases match TRBD2. V lost 5 bases, J lost 4 bases, and 10 bases stayed unmatched. The CDR3 consists of 18 residues. Germline CDR1 and CDR2: SGHNT and YENEEA. The CDR3 DNA reads as TGTGCCAGCAGCCCTGGACTAGCGGGGGGTAAGGAGTACAATGAGCAGTTCTTC. Amino acids: CASSPGLAGGKEYNEQFF.

This clone has a handful of counts. The chain is built from TRBV10-3 and TRBJ1-1, with 7 nucleotides matching TRBD1. V was clipped by 10 bases and J by 4 bases; unmatched bases: 9. Looked up from germline, CDR1 is ENHRY and CDR2 is SYGVKD. The CDR3 consists of 13 residues. The CDR3: CATGTGDSTEAFF. The CDR3 DNA reads TGTGCCACCGGAACAGGGGATAGCACTGAAGCTTTCTTT.

This chain links TRBV5-4 with TRBJ2-5; 10 bases map to TRBD2. The CDR3 is 15 amino acids. CDR1 is SGHNT, CDR2 YYREEE, per germline (reference sequence). With V trimmed by 5 bases and J by 2 bases, 6 bases remained unmatched. CDR3 protein: CASSPGLAVQETQYF. CDR3 DNA sequence: TGTGCCAGCAGTCCAGGACTAGCGGTACAAGAGACCCAGTACTTC.

V gene TRBV5-4 combines with J gene TRBJ2-6; the D gene is possibly TRBD2 (5 bases). This CDR3 spans 17 amino acids. Trimming pared 4 bases from V and 0 bases from J, leaving 14 bases between. The germline gives CDR1 SGHNT, CDR2 YYREEE (reference sequence). The CDR3 is CASSGQVGSSGANVLTF. CDR3 nucleotide sequence: TGTGCCAGCAGCGGCCAGGTAGGGAGCTCTGGGGCCAACGTCCTGACTTTC.

This clone appeared a few times. The V and J genes are TRBV10-3 and TRBJ1-1; D is undetermined. The CDR3 totals 13 residues. CDR1 ENHRY and CDR2 SYGVKD come from the germline V gene. V dropped 6 bases and J dropped 1 base, with 9 bases sitting between them. The CDR3 sequence is CAIRLEENTEAFF. CDR3 DNA: TGTGCCATCAGATTGGAGGAGAACACTGAAGCTTTCTTT.

The chain recombines TRBV10-3 with TRBJ2-7; 9 bases align to TRBD2. The CDR3 spans 16 residues. Trimming cost V 0 bases and J 2 bases; bases outside gene matches: 5. Germline-derived CDR1 and CDR2 are ENHRY and SYGVKD. The CDR3 DNA sequence: TGTGCCATCAGTGAGTCGAGCGGGAGGACCACCTACGAGCAGTACTTC. This gives the protein CAISESSGRTTYEQYF.

This CDR3 is CASSIGIGYSNQPQHF. The CDR3 DNA sequence: TGTGCCAGTAGTATCGGAATCGGTTATAGCAATCAGCCCCAGCATTTT. This chain links TRBV19 with TRBJ1-5; D not resolved. Trimming cost V 3 bases and J 0 bases, with 12 bases left between them. Germline CDR1 LNHDA, CDR2 SQIVND (reference sequence). The CDR3 is 16 amino acids.

This clone was found a few times. The chain carries TRBV30 and TRBJ1-1; 8 positions match TRBD1. The germline gives CDR1 GTSNPN, CDR2 SVGIG (reference sequence). The V segment lost 2 bases and the J segment 5 bases; nucleotides outside the gene matches: 1. The length of the CDR3 is 12 residues. The CDR3 sequence: CAWSRQGTEAFF. The CDR3 coding sequence is TGTGCCTGGAGTCGACAGGGGACTGAAGCTTTCTTT.

The chain uses TRBV20-1 and TRBJ2-5; D may correspond to TRBD1 or TRBD2 (5 bases each). The CDR3 is 11 amino acids. CDR1 is DFQATT, CDR2 SNEGSKA, per germline (reference sequence). Trimming shortened V by 7 bases and J by 5 bases, and 11 bases separated the two germline ends. CDR3 sequence (DNA): TGCAGTGGGGGGTTGGTGGAGACCCAGTACTTC. It is translated as CSGGLVETQYF.

The chain's CDR3 is CSVDDGFHEQYF. In DNA, the CDR3 is TGCAGCGTTGATGATGGGTTCCACGAGCAGTACTTC. The chain links TRBV29-1 to TRBJ2-7; D is uncertain. V shed 3 bases and J shed 5 bases, with 11 bases lying between them. CDR1 SQVTM and CDR2 ANQGSEA come from the germline V gene. This CDR3 spans 12 amino acids.

A few counts support this clone. V gene TRBV6-5 combines with J gene TRBJ2-7; D might be TRBD1 (6 bases). The V gene lost 0 bases and the J gene lost 2 bases, with 14 bases spanning the gap. Per germline, CDR1 MNHEY and CDR2 SVGAGI. This CDR3 is 16 amino acids long. CDR3 residues: CASSYSGRGYPYEQYF. DNA of the CDR3: TGTGCCAGCAGTTACTCGGGCAGGGGCTACCCCTACGAGCAGTACTTC.

The DNA of the CDR3 is TGTGCCAGCAGCCCCGACGGAGAGGGTGGCTACACCTTC. This encodes CASSPDGEGGYTF. The chain joins TRBV7-9 to TRBJ1-2; D is undetermined. Germline loops: CDR1 SEHNR, CDR2 FQNEAQ (reference sequence). V gave up 5 bases and J gave up 7 bases, with 14 bases separating them. The CDR3 extends over 13 amino acids. The full variable domain, its missing parts supplied by reference TRBV7-9 and TRBJ1-2, is DTGVSQNPRHKITKRGQNVTFRCDPISEHNRLYWYRQTLGQGPEFLTYFQNEAQLEKSRLLSDRFSAERPKGSFSTLEIQRTEQGDSAMYLCASSPDGEGGYTFGSGTRLTVV.

The CDR3 loop is CASSAAGRGSYEQYF. CDR3 nucleotides: TGTGCCAGCAGTGCAGCGGGGAGAGGCTCCTACGAGCAGTACTTC. V gene TRBV27 combines with J gene TRBJ2-7; 7 positions match TRBD2. Germline assignment: CDR1 MNHEY and CDR2 SMNVEV (reference sequence). V lost 5 bases to trimming and J lost 0 bases; unmatched junction nucleotides: 7. The CDR3 runs 15 residues.

The V call is TRBV11-1, the J call TRBJ2-7; 8 bases map to TRBD2. This CDR3 region has 15 residues. Unmatched junction bases numbered 4, after V lost 1 base and J lost 2 bases. Germline values: CDR1 SGHAT, CDR2 FQDESV (reference sequence). CDR3 bases: TGTGCCAGCAGCTTAGGCGGCGGGAGGACCTACGAGCAGTACTTC. It translates to CASSLGGGRTYEQYF.

The rearrangement links TRBV19 to TRBJ2-7; D may match TRBD1 or TRBD2 (5 bases each). Looked up from germline, CDR1 is LNHDA and CDR2 is SQIVND (reference sequence). Trimming took off 4 bases at V and 7 bases at J, with 23 bases between the two ends. The CDR3 has 16 amino acids. CDR3 in amino acids: CASSTGVFSKGIEQYF. The CDR3 nucleotides are TGTGCCAGTAGTACCGGGGTATTTAGTAAGGGGATTGAGCAGTACTTC.

This rearrangement joins TRBV30 to TRBJ2-1; D is possibly TRBD1 (6 bases). The CDR3 extends over 14 amino acids. Deletions cut 4 bases from V and 7 bases from J, with 17 bases between. Germline CDR1 and CDR2: GTSNPN and SVGIG (reference sequence). CDR3 in amino acids: CAWTGDNRMNEQFF. The CDR3 DNA follows: TGTGCCTGGACAGGGGACAACCGAATGAATGAGCAGTTCTTC.

This clone has more than one count but fewer than ten. The chain carries TRBV12-5 and TRBJ2-1; no clear D gene. Germline V CDR1 and CDR2: LGHNT, FRNRAP. The CDR3 runs to 16 residues. Trimming stripped 1 base from V and 8 bases from J, with 18 bases between. The CDR3 DNA reads as TGTGCTAGTGGTTTGGGAGTCGGAAGCCTAAACGATGAGCAGTTCTTC. Translating it yields CASGLGVGSLNDEQFF.

The chain is built from TRBV6-5 and TRBJ1-1; 10 bases agree with TRBD1. The germline V gene has CDR1 MNHEY and CDR2 SVGAGI. The V and J ends lost 2 bases and 0 bases, in that order; junction bases with no gene match: 3. The CDR3 length is 16 residues. CDR3 nucleotides: TGTGCCAGCAGTTACCTCGACAGGGGGCTGAACACTGAAGCTTTCTTT. Translation: CASSYLDRGLNTEAFF.

The chain combines TRBV7-3 with TRBJ2-1; 9 nucleotides match TRBD1. Germline assignment: CDR1 SGHTA and CDR2 FQGTGA. The J segment lost 9 bases and the V segment lost 3 bases, leaving 9 bases of the junction unmatched. The length of the CDR3 is 15 residues. The CDR3 sequence is CASSFSGGQGGEQFF. For the CDR3, the DNA is TGTGCCAGCAGCTTCTCGGGGGGACAGGGAGGTGAGCAGTTCTTC.

The rearrangement links TRBV5-1 to TRBJ2-1, with TRBD2 matching over 13 bases. This CDR3 region has 22 residues. Trimming removed 0 bases from V and 2 bases from J; junction bases left unmatched: 17. Germline V CDR1 and CDR2: SGHRS, YFSETQ. CDR3 amino acids: CASSLEAPGLAGYVGPYNEQFF. The DNA of the CDR3 is TGCGCCAGCAGCTTGGAAGCGCCGGGACTAGCGGGGTACGTCGGCCCCTACAATGAGCAGTTCTTC.

V and J are TRBV5-1 and TRBJ2-2; 10 bases line up with TRBD2. The trim removed 0 bases at V and 7 bases at J, leaving 9 bases unmatched. The germline gives CDR1 SGHRS, CDR2 YFSETQ. The CDR3 contains 17 residues. CDR3 in DNA: TGCGCCAGCAGCTTGGATGTAGCGGGAGGTCTGGACGGGGAGCTGTTTTTT. Translation gives CASSLDVAGGLDGELFF.

This clone was observed a handful of times. The chain recombines TRBV27 with TRBJ1-5; 7 bases are a match to TRBD1. V was pared by 6 bases and J by 8 bases, with 10 bases of the junction left unmatched. Per the germline V gene, CDR1 is MNHEY and CDR2 is SMNVEV (reference sequence). This CDR3 is 14 amino acids long. The CDR3 DNA is TGTGCCAGCAGCCGGACAGGCGAGCTCGAGCCCCAGCATTTT. It translates to CASSRTGELEPQHF.

This chain uses TRBV7-9 with TRBJ2-5; 8 bases match TRBD2. Losses at the gene ends were 8 bases for V and 2 bases for J; bases not matched to a gene: 7. This CDR3 spans 14 amino acids. Germline V CDR1 and CDR2: SEHNR, FQNEAQ (reference sequence). CDR3 sequence: CASSQAGGQETQYF. The DNA for the CDR3 is TGTGCCAGCTCGCAGGCGGGGGGACAAGAGACCCAGTACTTC.

The chain carries TRBV2 and TRBJ1-4; D remains unclear. Deletions cut 2 bases from V and 0 bases from J, with 10 bases between. Germline-derived CDR1 and CDR2 are SNHLY and FYNNEI. The CDR3 runs to 16 residues. The CDR3 is CASSEFSGPTNEKLFF. CDR3 nucleotide sequence: TGTGCCAGCAGTGAATTCTCAGGACCAACTAATGAAAAACTGTTTTTT.

The V call is TRBV2, the J call TRBJ1-2; weak D call: TRBD1 (5 bases). Germline-derived CDR1 and CDR2 are SNHLY and FYNNEI. V was trimmed by 2 bases and J by 0 bases, leaving 7 bases between them. The CDR3 runs 14 residues. In DNA, the CDR3 is TGTGCCAGCAGTGAAAGGGGACCTAACTATGGCTACACCTTC. This sequence encodes CASSERGPNYGYTF.

This clone has only a few counts. One end of the junction is discordant with germline, which a read error may explain. J is TRBJ2-2 and V is TRBV7-7, with D possibly matching TRBD2 (6 bases). The CDR3 contains 14 residues. CDR1 is SSHAT, CDR2 FNYEAQ, per germline (reference sequence). CDR3 sequence reads: CASSLEEGPGELFF. The CDR3 bases are TGTGCTAGCAGCTTAGAGGAGGGTCCCGGGGAGCTGTTTTTT. The full variable domain, its missing parts supplied by reference TRBV7-7 and TRBJ2-2, is GAGVSQSPRYKVTKRGQDVTLRCDPISSHATLYWYQQALGQGPEFLTYFNYEAQPDKSGLPSDRFSAERPEGSISTLTIQRTEQRDSAMYRCASSLEEGPGELFFGEGSRLTVL.

Here the CDR3 reads CASSTRQGRDSEQYF. CDR3 coding DNA: TGTGCCAGCAGCACAAGACAGGGCCGGGATAGCGAGCAGTACTTC. The chain uses TRBV5-6 and TRBJ2-7, with 7 bases fitting TRBD1. This CDR3 has 15 amino acids. V lost 4 bases, J lost 6 bases, and 13 bases stayed unmatched. Germline CDR1 SGHDT, CDR2 YYEEEE.

By its share, this clone is medium-sized. The rearrangement uses TRBV6-4 and TRBJ2-3; no clear D gene. The V gene lost 0 bases and the J gene lost 2 bases, with 3 bases spanning the gap. This CDR3 contains 13 residues. Germline V gene sequence: CDR1 MRHNA, CDR2 SNTAGT. The CDR3 loop reads CASSDSDTDTQYF. DNA for the CDR3: TGTGCCAGCAGTGACTCTGACACAGATACGCAGTATTTT.

The table lists this clone with a few counts. The J gene is TRBJ2-7, the V gene TRBV4-1; D possibly corresponds to TRBD1 (6 bases). The CDR3 totals 15 residues. Trimming removed 1 base at V and 4 bases at J, with 14 bases between. Germline CDR1 is MGHRA and CDR2 is YSYEKL. The CDR3 reads CASSQAPGDLYEQYF. As DNA, the CDR3 is TGCGCCAGCAGCCAAGCCCCAGGGGACCTATACGAGCAGTACTTC.